What follows is one T cell receptor (beta chain) and its context. Which antigen it targets is not known. It has no much larger one-base neighbor in the sample; base qualities were not kept. Receptor amplification or capture employed PCR. The data were produced on an Illumina HiSeq 2500. To normalize quantification of the TCRbeta repertoire, the TCR libraries were built with molecular barcoding that relied on unique molecular identifiers. TCRdb cleaned the public reads at Q25 with fastp, built clones with MiXCR and kept in-frame beta chains. CDR3 protein sequences are deduplicated, and each keeps its most common genes and DNA. For this sample there are about 130,000 distinct CDR3 sequences; about 9.5% appear just once. Approximately 25% of the sample is held by the ten biggest clonotypes. The treatment or condition label for this specimen denotes: allogeneic hematopoietic cell transplantation with graft depleted of TCRalphabeta T cells and CD19 B cells. Transplant recipients were children who received TCRalphabeta/CD19-depleted allogeneic hematopoietic cell grafts.

This entry belongs to a study of T-cell reconstitution after alpha-beta-depleted transplantation in children (dated by TCRdb to the mid-2010s). Study-wide context: The study quantitatively tracked T-cell immune reconstitution after TCRalphabeta/CD19-depleted allogeneic hematopoietic cell transplantation in children using TCR repertoire profiling.

Study-wide conclusions, independent of this receptor: About two months after transplant, the apparently early recovery of alphabetaT-cell counts reportedly depended on just several hundred clones that had expanded rapidly and came from non-depleted graft cells. Hyperexpanded clone frequencies declined over subsequent months; after one year, T-cell counts and TCRbeta diversity were mostly attributed to newly produced T cells. In some patients, high TCRbeta diversity at day 60 was attributed to recipient T cells and intrathymic progenitors that had survived conditioning.

The source was PBMCs, mostly from graft donor cells, collected 180 days after TCRalphabeta/CD19-depleted stem cell transplant. The receptor was isolated from a girl less than two years old who had a stem cell transplant for combined immunodeficiency, so the T cells may come from the graft donor.

CDR3 protein: CASSPPWGVLEETQYF. The sequence in DNA is TGTGCCAGCAGCCCCCCTTGGGGCGTTCTGGAAGAGACCCAGTACTTC. The sequence is built from TRBV5-5 and TRBJ2-5; the D segment could be TRBD1, given 5 matching bases. CDR1 and CDR2, per the germline V gene (reference sequence), are SGHKS and YYEKEE. The trim is 4 bases for V and 3 bases for J, with a gap of 19 bases between the germline ends. The CDR3 starts with the cysteine, ends with the phenylalanine, and has 16 residues. Only the CDR3 part of the read is kept: 48 bases, read in frame from the first base.